This passage covers 8 T cell receptor beta chains from one sample sequenced in a study of T cell responses to AZD1222 COVID-19 vaccine. Some clones are missing from TCRdb's copy, which holds only in-frame ones; the method was immunoSEQ multiplex PCR. The data show about 140,000 clones, over 80% seen once. The input for sequencing was peripheral blood, taken 28 days after the second AZD1222 dose. The receptors come from an adult who received the AZD1222 COVID-19 vaccine.

The chain joins TRBV6-1 to TRBJ1-5; D not certain. The CDR3 spans 15 residues. The germline V and J ends were trimmed by 3 bases and 7 bases, with 16 bases remaining between them. Germline CDR1 is MNHNS and CDR2 is SASEGT. CDR3: CASSDPNGMRQPQHF. CDR3 bases: TGTGCCAGCAGTGATCCCAACGGGATGCGGCAGCCCCAGCATTTT.

The chain joins TRBV9 to TRBJ1-1; D gene uncertain. The CDR3 runs 15 residues. The V gene lost 0 bases and the J gene lost 1 base, with 10 bases spanning the gap. The V gene's germline CDR1 is SGDLS and CDR2 YYNGEE. CDR3 protein: CASSVVGKKNTEAFF. CDR3 in DNA: TGTGCCAGCAGCGTAGTCGGAAAGAAGAACACTGAAGCTTTCTTT.

To note about this clone: One end of the junction is discordant with germline, which a read error may explain. This chain uses TRBV9 with TRBJ2-3, with 11 bases lining up with TRBD2. CDR1 and CDR2 (germline): SGDLS, YYNGEE. CDR3 size: 16 residues. CDR3 region: CASSVGGTSGTNTQYF. The CDR3 nucleotides are TGTGCCAGCAGCGTAGGGGGGACTAGCGGCACAAATACGCAGTATTTT.

The CDR3 DNA sequence: TGCGCCAGCAGCTTGGGAAGGGGGAACTACGAGCAGTACTTC. As protein: CASSLGRGNYEQYF. This rearrangement joins TRBV5-1 to TRBJ2-7, with a tentative D call TRBD1 (6 bases). Germline loops: CDR1 SGHRS, CDR2 YFSETQ. Trimming shortened V by 0 bases and J by 3 bases, and 10 bases separated the two germline ends. This CDR3 spans 14 amino acids.

The chain carries TRBV13 and TRBJ2-3; 7 bases line up with TRBD1. The CDR3 runs to 16 residues. The germline CDR1 and CDR2 sequences are PRHDT and FYEKMQ (reference sequence). V lost 4 bases to trimming and J lost 4 bases; unmatched junction nucleotides: 11. In DNA, the CDR3 is TGTGCCAGCAGCTCCCTGACAGGGTGGGCGGCAGATACGCAGTATTTT. Translating it yields CASSSLTGWAADTQYF. The whole variable domain, remainder taken from reference TRBV13 and TRBJ2-3, is AAGVIQSPRHLIKEKRETATLKCYPIPRHDTVYWYQQGPGQDPQFLISFYEKMQSDKGSIPDRFSAQQFSDYHSELNMSSLELGDSALYFCASSSLTGWAADTQYFGPGTRLTVL.

The genes are TRBV28 and TRBJ2-2; weak D call: TRBD1 (8 bases). V was clipped by 5 bases and J by 5 bases, with 12 bases between them. Germline V gene data show CDR1 as MDHEN and CDR2 as SYDVKM. This CDR3 is 14 amino acids long. The CDR3 DNA is TGTGCCAGCAGTGTACAGGGGGGGACCGGGGAGCTGTTTTTT. Its translation: CASSVQGGTGELFF.

The chain is built from TRBV7-8 and TRBJ1-1; D gene ambiguous. Trimming stripped 1 base from V and 4 bases from J, with 13 bases between. Germline assignment: CDR1 SGHVS and CDR2 FQNEAQ. The CDR3 has 15 residues. This CDR3 is CASSLGIGEGTEAFF. CDR3 nucleotide sequence: TGTGCCAGCAGCTTAGGTATCGGGGAAGGCACTGAAGCTTTCTTT.

This chain joins TRBV4-2 and TRBJ1-1; D perhaps matches TRBD1 (6 bases). Germline-derived CDR1 and CDR2 are LGHNA and YNFKEQ. The CDR3 runs to 14 residues. V was trimmed by 0 bases and J by 6 bases, leaving 11 bases between them. CDR3 nucleotides: TGTGCCAGCAGCCAAGAAGGGGGAAGTGCTGAAGCTTTCTTT. Protein product: CASSQEGGSAEAFF.